The source of this TCR beta chain is a study of T cells in Graves' hyperthyroidism and ophthalmopathy. Study-wide results and caveats: Most thyroid clonotypes with frequency above 0.001 were detected in blood.

It was 10 ml of fresh peripheral blood that supplied the PBMCs. Amplification targeted TCR beta CDR3 regions from RNA transcripts. In the first-round RT-PCR of the TCR CDR3, the HTBI primer set was used. Each CDR3 protein is one row after TCRdb ran MiXCR on the multiplex PCR reads. The sample lists 450,000 to 650,000 distinct CDR3 sequences, 20% seen once, with around a quarter in the top ten. This CDR3 has 19 residues. Germline values: CDR1 SGHRS, CDR2 YFSETQ. V was shortened by 0 bases and J by 0 bases, with 16 bases between the two germline ends. In this sample, this clonotype turned up a few times. As yet, its antigen is unknown.

This clonotype was sampled from a man aged 18 to 29 with Graves' hyperthyroidism. The source material was blood. The chain combines TRBV5-1 with TRBJ2-6; D might be TRBD1 (5 bases). CDR3 protein: CASSLGGATPLSGANVLTF. DNA for the CDR3: TGCGCCAGCAGCTTGGGGGGCGCTACCCCTCTCTCTGGGGCCAACGTCCTGACTTTC.